This paragraph covers one T cell receptor beta chain sequence. Its antigen is as yet unknown. The junction shows a germline mismatch at one end, possibly a read error. This record belongs to a study of siplizumab effects on memory and regulatory T cells. Broader study findings: There were only a minor fraction of alloreactive clones that mapped to unstimulated subsets. Siplizumab conditions gave an average of roughly 65% Treg-derived mappable alloreactive CD4+ clones, versus about 30% for controls. Contribution to the alloresponse seemed major for naive T cells, which also seemed more diverse than memory cells.

Generated by immunoSEQ multiplex PCR, the TCRdb table keeps only in-frame clones and is missing some. The sample gives about 56,000 clones, around 97% of which show up once; 1.1% is in the top ten. Germline V gives CDR1 MNHNS, CDR2 SASEGT. CDR3 size: 15 residues. The chain is built from TRBV6-1 and TRBJ2-7; D not certain. The sequencing sample was made of naive CD8+ T cells sorted from blood. The clonotype comes from a human donor in good health. In nucleotides, the CDR3 is TGTGCCAGCAGGGAAGGATACTATCTCTCCTACGAGCAGTACTTC. This encodes CASREGYYLSYEQYF.